This T cell receptor (beta chain) was recorded in a study of shared clonotypes between healthy human individuals. Points from the study as a whole: Generally, naive subsets came out with larger estimated richness than memory subsets.

The assay was immunoSEQ multiplex PCR, and TCRdb's table has in-frame clones only and misses some. The data hold a few hundred thousand clones, with roughly 97% observed a single time. With regard to this clone: Its cognate antigen is unknown.

The specimen was naive CD4+ T cells sorted from blood. Subset: CD45RA+ positively selected. This TCR came from a woman aged 25 to 39 in good health.

This CDR3 is CASSGRYGYTF. In DNA, the CDR3 is TGTGCCAGCAGCGGCAGGTATGGCTACACCTTC. V and J are TRBV5-4 and TRBJ1-2; D is unclear. The germline V gene encodes CDR1 SGHNT and CDR2 YYREEE (reference sequence). With 4 bases removed from V and 5 bases from J, the gap between germline ends came to 6 bases. The CDR3 has 11 residues.